This TCR beta chain was retrieved from a study of cytomegalovirus exposure and HLA in healthy donors (TCRdb year 2017). The study in broad terms: According to an earlier analysis of 587 of the donors, roughly 180 million T cells yielded roughly 110 million unique TCR beta sequences and less than 300 Gb of sequence data. Roughly 300 gigabases of sequencing data and tens of millions of unique TCR sequences were included in an early release covering about 620 HLA-typed donors. Of the approximately 400 genotyped donors, 81% were placed in the genetic ancestry cluster associated with self-reported Caucasian donors. The study was designed to test whether signatures of past pathogen exposure could be identified by cataloging public T cell receptors. The study profiled the T cell repertoires of 550 to 700 subjects by immunosequencing and related them to cytomegalovirus serostatus. Along with the approximately 700-subject first cohort, a separate validation cohort of around 120 different subjects was used. The study combined high-throughput TCR immunosequencing, statistical association of individual TCRs with disease status, and machine learning to predict cytomegalovirus infection status. In a later analysis, previously published TCR beta repertoires from several hundred donors were re-analyzed and high-resolution HLA genotyping was added so that TCR occurrence patterns could be studied. The later analysis used no new phenotypic data to find candidate immune exposures, relying instead on TCR beta sequences and their occurrence across donors. An earlier analysis of a few hundred of the donors applied high-throughput TCR beta sequencing to assess whether each TCR beta V gene segment acted as functional or pseudogenic. Donor age, sex, ethnicity and CMV serostatus were collected together with the repertoire data. Genome-wide SNP genotypes for about 65% of the roughly 670 donors were used in a later genetic analysis, which treated that subset as a discovery cohort. Every discovery cohort repertoire had been produced on one sequencing platform. HLA typing included class I and class II loci at four-digit resolution. Typing coverage varied by locus: about 620-630 donors for A, B, C, DRB1 and DQB1; approximately 500 for DQA1; approximately 570 for DPA1; approximately 490 for DPB1. About 5 DR-DQ haplotypes were handled as single units for association and clustering, since linkage in the cohort was strong. Among roughly 400 genotyped donors of the cohort, an average of about 220,000 unique TCR beta nucleotide sequences was sequenced per donor, of which 15% to 20% were non-productive. Study-wide findings and limitations: Because counts were too low, seventeen rarely observed V segments, including chromosome 9 orphons, were excluded from the earlier analysis of about 500 of the donors. In both the original and validation cohorts, the classifier was reported to diagnose cytomegalovirus status with high specificity and sensitivity. Most CMV-associated TCR beta chains appeared to be HLA-restricted in a later analysis, and the HLA associations seemed to be driven largely by CMV exposure. According to a later genetic analysis, donors in an Asian-associated ancestry cluster had fewer N-insertions in productive TCRs than the approximately 610-donor mean. Correlated functional status among segregating V segments might be attributable to linkage disequilibrium, but an unknown experimental factor could not be ruled out. A few of the identified cytomegalovirus-associated TCR beta chains were confirmed in vitro to be specific for cytomegalovirus antigens. Assigning TCR associations to individual alleles was difficult when HLA alleles, especially DR and DQ, strongly co-occurred. Because HLA typing was missing for some donors at each locus, association tests included only the typed subset. Most TCR sequences were seen in very few donors, while some public TCRs were found in many individuals. The sequencing pipeline was judged likely to have produced a cluster of highly shared sequence variants as a technical artifact. The only immune exposure information available for the cohort was CMV serostatus. A total of some 180 TCR beta chains were listed by the study as associated with cytomegalovirus. According to a later analysis, parvovirus B19, influenza, CMV and Epstein-Barr virus appeared linked to several top co-occurrence clusters. Specific HLA alleles were associated with roughly 17,000 TCR beta sequences at a false discovery rate of 0.05 in a later analysis. The authors suggested that the approach could potentially be extended to other disease states and immunological phenotypes. The 87-base-pair reads could not distinguish some IMGT-functional V segments, including TRBV6-2 and TRBV6-3, so those segments were excluded. In a later analysis, HLA-associated TCR beta chains were found to be more clonally expanded and to have lower generation probabilities than equally common non-associated chains. A further reported finding was that TCR beta sequences accurately predicted the HLA-A and HLA-B alleles for most subjects in the first cohort. In an earlier analysis of approximately 590 of the donors, most TCR beta V segments were observed in productive rearrangements about 87% or about 30% of the time, broadly matching IMGT annotations. A later genetic analysis associated a missense DCLRE1C variant with V-gene and J-gene trimming of TCR beta chains, and an independent cohort replicated the association. Presence/absence analyses assumed roughly uniform sequencing depth across donors, an assumption that may not hold. Only TCR beta chains were sequenced in this cohort, and the absence of alpha or paired-chain data limited detectable features. A later analysis found that TCR association rates varied across HLA loci, with DRB1 alleles showing the most associated TCRs and HLA-C alleles the fewest.

The cohort consisted of some 670 healthy bone marrow donors. At the time of sampling, every cohort member was nominally healthy, though immune exposures that went unrecorded were likely present. The donor was CMV seronegative and was included in the group of a few hundred seronegative cohort members. A peripheral blood sample was collected from each donor, and TCR beta sequencing was performed on peripheral blood mononuclear cells. Genomic DNA was extracted from the blood cell samples with the Qiagen DNeasy Blood Extraction Kit. The library was generated by the immunoSEQ multiplex PCR assay. For the multiplex PCR, a mixture combining 60 forward primers for TCR Vbeta segments and 13 reverse primers for TCR Jbeta segments was used. A multiplex PCR assay on genomic DNA amplified the CDR3 region of rearranged TCR beta genes. Amplified TCR beta libraries were sequenced as 87-base-pair reads on the Illumina HiSeq System. The published analysis was carried out like this. A later analysis counted some 74 million unique TCR beta chains across the 640 or so repertoires, and roughly 10 million of these chains were shared by at least two donors. A nearest-neighbor algorithm error-corrected the raw reads and collapsed the reads into unique sequences, merging closely related sequences to remove PCR and sequencing errors. Alignment of CDR3 sequences to IMGT reference sequences was used to assign V, D and J gene segments. For a sequence to be retained, at least a six-nucleotide match to both a V gene segment and a J gene segment was required. A rearrangement counted as productive if the CDR3 had no stop codons and remained in frame with V and J, and every other rearrangement counted as non-productive. CDR3 was defined according to IMGT convention as the region running from the second conserved V-encoded cysteine to the conserved J-encoded phenylalanine. Sequences without an unambiguous match to a single V gene segment were excluded from the earlier analysis of a few hundred of the donors. An earlier analysis of some 610 of the donors called V segments functional above 56.7% productive rearrangements and segregating when the between-donor standard deviation exceeded 5%. A statistical classification framework was built for diagnosing cytomegalovirus status from the catalog of TCR beta chain sequences. A later analysis assigned V and J genes by comparing TCR nucleotide sequences with IMGT/GENE-DB human TR gene sequences. The TCRdist pipeline was used in a later analysis to assign CDR3 sequences and most-parsimonious VDJ recombination scenarios. In a later analysis, each TCR beta chain was defined by its CDR3 amino acid sequence together with its V-gene family, and reads without a unique V-gene family were excluded. In a later analysis, nearly 600 highly shared, low-generation-probability nucleotide sequences were removed to address suspected cross-contamination and a sequencing artifact. A later analysis calculated a clonal expansion index for each public chain from normalized within-repertoire ranks of inferred template counts. A later analysis computed generation probabilities with a VDJ recombination model fitted to out-of-frame rearrangements, and checked the results against IGoR. In a later analysis, hypergeometric tests were used to score TCR-TCR, TCR-HLA and TCR-CMV co-occurrence, with a repertoire-size bias correction applied to TCR pairs. False discovery rates were estimated in a later analysis by permuting HLA or CMV assignments 20 times. In a later analysis, co-occurring TCRs were grouped using DBSCAN, and TCRdist sequence similarity was added for clustering within HLA-allele-positive subsets. Repertoires with fewer than 30,000 or more than 120,000 public chains were left out of co-occurrence clustering, as were a handful of repertoires with anomalous nucleotide sharing. TCRdb retrieved this table from immuneACCESS and kept in-frame rearrangements only. Not all clones are present; in checked studies, unresolved V genes account for under half, and no reason is known for the remainder. V, J and clone size are those of that table, while D and trimming were read from the DNA. Within this sample are under 200,000 clones, with around 81% of them counted one time only. The biggest ten clones account for roughly 2% of the sample.

This clone was recorded a few times. The antigen it binds to is not known. No quality values exist for individual bases; no much larger clone is one base distant. The germline V gene provides CDR1 MDHEN and CDR2 SYDVKM. Taken from cysteine to phenylalanine, the CDR3 has 14 residues. Kept here is only the CDR3 DNA, which spans 42 bases and is read in frame from base 1. Compared with germline, V lacks 7 bases and J lacks 9 bases; bases without a gene match: 10. Rearrangement joined TRBV28 to TRBJ2-7, with TRBD1 matching 12 junction bases. The receptor was derived from a man aged 25 to 45 in good health and CMV-seronegative. Sequenced sample: PBMCs. The CDR3 in this case is CASTPPGQGAGQYF. The nucleotide sequence reads TGTGCCAGCACACCCCCGGGACAGGGGGCTGGGCAGTACTTC.